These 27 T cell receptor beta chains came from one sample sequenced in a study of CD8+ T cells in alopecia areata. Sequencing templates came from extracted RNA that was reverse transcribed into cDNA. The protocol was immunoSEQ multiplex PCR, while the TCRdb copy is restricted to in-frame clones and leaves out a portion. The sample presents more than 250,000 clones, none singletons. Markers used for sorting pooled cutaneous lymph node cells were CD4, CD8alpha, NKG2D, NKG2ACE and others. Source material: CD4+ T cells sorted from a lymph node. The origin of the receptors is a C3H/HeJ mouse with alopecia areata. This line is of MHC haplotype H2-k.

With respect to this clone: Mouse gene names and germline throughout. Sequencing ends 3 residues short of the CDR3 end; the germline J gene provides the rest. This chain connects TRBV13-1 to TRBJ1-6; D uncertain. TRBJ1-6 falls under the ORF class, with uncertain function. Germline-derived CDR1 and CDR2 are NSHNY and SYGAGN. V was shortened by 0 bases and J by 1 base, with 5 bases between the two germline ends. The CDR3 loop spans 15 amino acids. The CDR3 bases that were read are TGTGCCAGCAGTGATGTGGTATCCTATAATTCGCCC. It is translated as CASSDVVSYNSP. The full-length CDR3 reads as CASSDVVSYNSPLYF.

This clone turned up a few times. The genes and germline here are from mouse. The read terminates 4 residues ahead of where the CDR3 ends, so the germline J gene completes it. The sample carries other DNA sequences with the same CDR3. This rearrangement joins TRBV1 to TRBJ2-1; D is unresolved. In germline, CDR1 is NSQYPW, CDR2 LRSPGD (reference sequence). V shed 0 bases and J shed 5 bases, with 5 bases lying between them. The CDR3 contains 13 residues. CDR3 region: CTCSADRDAEQFF. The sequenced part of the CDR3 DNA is TGCACCTGCAGTGCAGATAGGGATGCT.

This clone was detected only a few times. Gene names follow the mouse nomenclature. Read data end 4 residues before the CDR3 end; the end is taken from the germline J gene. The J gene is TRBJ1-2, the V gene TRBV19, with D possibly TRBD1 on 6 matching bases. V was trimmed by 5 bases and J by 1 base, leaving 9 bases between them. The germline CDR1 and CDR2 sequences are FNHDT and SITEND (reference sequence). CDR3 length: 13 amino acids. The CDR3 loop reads CASRAGENSDYTF. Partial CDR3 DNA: TGTGCCAGCAGGGCAGGGGAAAACTCC.

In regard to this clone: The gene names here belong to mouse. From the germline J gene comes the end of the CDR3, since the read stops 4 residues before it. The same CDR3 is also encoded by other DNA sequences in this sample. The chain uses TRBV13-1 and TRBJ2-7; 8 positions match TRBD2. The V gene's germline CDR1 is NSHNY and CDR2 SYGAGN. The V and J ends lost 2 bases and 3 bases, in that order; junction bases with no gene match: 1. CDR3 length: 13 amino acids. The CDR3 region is CASSEDWGYEQYF. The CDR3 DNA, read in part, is TGTGCCAGCAGTGAAGACTGGGGCTAT.

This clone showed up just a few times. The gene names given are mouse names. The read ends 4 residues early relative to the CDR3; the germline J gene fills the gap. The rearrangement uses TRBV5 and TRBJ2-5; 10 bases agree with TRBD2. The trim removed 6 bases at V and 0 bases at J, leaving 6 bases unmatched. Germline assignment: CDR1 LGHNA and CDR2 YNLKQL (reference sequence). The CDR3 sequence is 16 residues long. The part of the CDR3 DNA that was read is TGTGCCAGCAGACCCGGACTGGGGGATAACCAAGAC. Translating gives CASRPGLGDNQD. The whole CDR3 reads CASRPGLGDNQDTQYF.

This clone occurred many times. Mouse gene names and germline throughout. CDR3 DNA (partial): TGTGCCAGCAGTATACACTGGAGTGCAGAA. The encoded protein is CASSIHWSAE. The full-length CDR3 reads as CASSIHWSAETLYF. The V gene is TRBV19, the J gene TRBJ2-3; TRBD2 might be the D (5 bases). The read gets to within 4 residues of the CDR3 end, and the germline J gene fills in the rest. This CDR3 is 14 amino acids long. The V gene's germline CDR1 is FNHDT and CDR2 SITEND (reference sequence). The germline V and J ends were trimmed by 1 base and 0 bases, with 6 bases remaining between them.

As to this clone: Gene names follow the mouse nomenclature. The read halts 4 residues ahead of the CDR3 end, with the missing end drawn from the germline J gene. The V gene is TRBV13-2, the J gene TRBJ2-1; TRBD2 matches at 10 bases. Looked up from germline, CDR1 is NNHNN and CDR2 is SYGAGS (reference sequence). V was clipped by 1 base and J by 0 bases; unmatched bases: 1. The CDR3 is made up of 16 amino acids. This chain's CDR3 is CASGDTGGGNYAEQFF. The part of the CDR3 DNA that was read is TGTGCCAGCGGTGATACTGGGGGGGGTAACTATGCT.

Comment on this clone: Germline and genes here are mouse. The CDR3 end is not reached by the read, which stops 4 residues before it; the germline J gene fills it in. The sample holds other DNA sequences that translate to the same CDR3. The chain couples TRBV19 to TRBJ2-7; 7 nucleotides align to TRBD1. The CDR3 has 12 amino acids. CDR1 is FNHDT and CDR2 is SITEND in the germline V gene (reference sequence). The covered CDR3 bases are TGTGCCAGCAGTATCCAGGGGGAT. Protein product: CASSIQGD. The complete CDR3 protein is CASSIQGDEQYF. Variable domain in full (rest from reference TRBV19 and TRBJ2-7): GGIITQTPKFLIGQEGQKLTLKCQQNFNHDTMYWYRQDSGKGLRLIYYSITENDLQKGDLSEGYDASREKKSSFSLTVTSAQKNEMAVFLCASSIQGDEQYFGPGTRLTVL.

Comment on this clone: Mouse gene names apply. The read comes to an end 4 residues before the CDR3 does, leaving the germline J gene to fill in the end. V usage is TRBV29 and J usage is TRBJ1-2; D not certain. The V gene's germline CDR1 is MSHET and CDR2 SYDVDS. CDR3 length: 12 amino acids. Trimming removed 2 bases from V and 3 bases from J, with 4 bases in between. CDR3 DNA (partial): TGTGCTAGCAGTTTACCAGACTCC. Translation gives CASSLPDS. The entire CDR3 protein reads CASSLPDSDYTF.

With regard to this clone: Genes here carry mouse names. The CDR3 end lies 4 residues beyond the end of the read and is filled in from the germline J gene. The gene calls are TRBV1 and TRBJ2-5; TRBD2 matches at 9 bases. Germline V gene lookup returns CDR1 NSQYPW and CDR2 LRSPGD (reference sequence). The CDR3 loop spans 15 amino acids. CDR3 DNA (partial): TGCACCTGCAGTGCAAATGGGGGGGCGCGAGAC. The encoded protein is CTCSANGGARD. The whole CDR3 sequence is CTCSANGGARDTQYF.

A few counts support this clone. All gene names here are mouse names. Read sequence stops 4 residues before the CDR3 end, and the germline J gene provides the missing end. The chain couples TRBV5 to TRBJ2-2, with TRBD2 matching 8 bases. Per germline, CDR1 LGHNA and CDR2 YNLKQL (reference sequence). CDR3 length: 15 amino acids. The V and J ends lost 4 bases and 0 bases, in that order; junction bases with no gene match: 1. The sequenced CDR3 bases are TGTGCCAGCAGCCCGGGGGGGCCAAACACCGGG. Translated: CASSPGGPNTG. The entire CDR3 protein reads CASSPGGPNTGQLYF.

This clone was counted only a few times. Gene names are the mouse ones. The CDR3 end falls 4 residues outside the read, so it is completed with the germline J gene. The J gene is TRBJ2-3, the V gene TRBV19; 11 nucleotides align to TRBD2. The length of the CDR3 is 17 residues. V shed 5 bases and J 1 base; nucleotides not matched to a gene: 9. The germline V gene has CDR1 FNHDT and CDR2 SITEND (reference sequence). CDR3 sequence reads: CASRTGTGGDGAETLYF. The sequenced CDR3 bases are TGTGCCAGCAGAACCGGGACTGGGGGAGATGGTGCAGAA.

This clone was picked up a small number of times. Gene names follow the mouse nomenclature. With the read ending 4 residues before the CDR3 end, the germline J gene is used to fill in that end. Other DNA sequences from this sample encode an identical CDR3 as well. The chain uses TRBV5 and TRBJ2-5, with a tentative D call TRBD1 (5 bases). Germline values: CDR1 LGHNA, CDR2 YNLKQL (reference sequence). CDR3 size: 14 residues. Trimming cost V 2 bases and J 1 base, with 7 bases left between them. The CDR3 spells CASSQQGDQDTQYF. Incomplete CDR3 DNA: TGTGCCAGCAGCCAACAGGGTGACCAAGAC.

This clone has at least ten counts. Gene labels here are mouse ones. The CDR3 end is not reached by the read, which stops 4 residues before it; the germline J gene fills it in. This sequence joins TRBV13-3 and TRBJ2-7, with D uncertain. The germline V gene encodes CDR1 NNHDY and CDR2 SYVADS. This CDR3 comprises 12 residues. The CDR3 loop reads CASSENRYEQYF. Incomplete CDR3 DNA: TGTGCCAGCAGTGAAAACAGATAT.

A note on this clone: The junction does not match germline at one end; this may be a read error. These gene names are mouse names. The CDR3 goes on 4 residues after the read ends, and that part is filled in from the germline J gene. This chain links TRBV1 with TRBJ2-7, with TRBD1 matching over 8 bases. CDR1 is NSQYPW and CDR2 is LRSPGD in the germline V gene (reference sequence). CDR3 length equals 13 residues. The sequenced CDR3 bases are TGCACCTGCAGTCCAGGGGGCTCCGAT. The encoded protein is CTCSPGGSD. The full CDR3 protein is CTCSPGGSDEQYF. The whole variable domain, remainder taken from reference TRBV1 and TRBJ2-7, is VTLLEQNPRWRLVPRGQAVNLRCILKNSQYPWMSWYQQDLQKQLQWLFTLRSPGDKEVKSLPGADYLATRVTDTELRLQVANMSQGRTLYCTCSPGGSDEQYFGPGTRLTVL.

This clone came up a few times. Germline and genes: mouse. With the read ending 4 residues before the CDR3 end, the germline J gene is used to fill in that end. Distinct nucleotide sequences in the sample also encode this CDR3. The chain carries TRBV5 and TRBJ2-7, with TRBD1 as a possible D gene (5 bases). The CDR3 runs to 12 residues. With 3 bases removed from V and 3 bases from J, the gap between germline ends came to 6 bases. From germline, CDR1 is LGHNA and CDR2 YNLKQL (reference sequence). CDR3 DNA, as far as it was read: TGTGCCAGCAGCCACCAGGGCTAT. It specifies CASSHQGY. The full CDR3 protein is CASSHQGYEQYF.

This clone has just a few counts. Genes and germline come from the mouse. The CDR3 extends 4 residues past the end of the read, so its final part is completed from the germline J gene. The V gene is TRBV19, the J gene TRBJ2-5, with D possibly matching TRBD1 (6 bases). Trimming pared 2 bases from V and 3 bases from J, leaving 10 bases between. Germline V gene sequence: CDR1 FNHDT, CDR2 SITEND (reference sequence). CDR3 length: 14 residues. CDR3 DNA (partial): TGTGCCAGCAGTATCGGGACAAAACAAGAC. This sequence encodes CASSIGTKQD. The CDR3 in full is CASSIGTKQDTQYF.

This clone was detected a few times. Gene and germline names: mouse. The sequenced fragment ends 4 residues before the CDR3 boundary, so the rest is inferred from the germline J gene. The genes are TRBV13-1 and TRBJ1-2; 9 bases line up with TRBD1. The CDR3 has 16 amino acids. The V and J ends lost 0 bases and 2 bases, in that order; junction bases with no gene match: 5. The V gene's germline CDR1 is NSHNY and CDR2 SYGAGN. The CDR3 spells CASSDAGTGKNSDYTF. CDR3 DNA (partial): TGTGCCAGCAGTGATGCCGGGACAGGGAAGAACTCC.

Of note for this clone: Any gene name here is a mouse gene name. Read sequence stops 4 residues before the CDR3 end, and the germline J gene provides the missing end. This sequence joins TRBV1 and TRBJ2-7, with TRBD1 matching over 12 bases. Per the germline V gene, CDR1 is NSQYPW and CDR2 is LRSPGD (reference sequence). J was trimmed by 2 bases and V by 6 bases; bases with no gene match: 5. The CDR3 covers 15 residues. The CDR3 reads CTCSPGQGAPYEQYF. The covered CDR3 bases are TGCACCTGCAGCCCGGGACAGGGGGCCCCCTAT.

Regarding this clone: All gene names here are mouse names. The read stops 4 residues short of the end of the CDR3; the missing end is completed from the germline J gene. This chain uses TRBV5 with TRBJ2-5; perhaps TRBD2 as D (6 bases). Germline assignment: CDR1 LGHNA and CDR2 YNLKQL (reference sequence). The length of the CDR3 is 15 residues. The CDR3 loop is CASSQDEGWGDTQYF. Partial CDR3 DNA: TGTGCCAGCAGCCAAGACGAGGGCTGGGGAGAC.

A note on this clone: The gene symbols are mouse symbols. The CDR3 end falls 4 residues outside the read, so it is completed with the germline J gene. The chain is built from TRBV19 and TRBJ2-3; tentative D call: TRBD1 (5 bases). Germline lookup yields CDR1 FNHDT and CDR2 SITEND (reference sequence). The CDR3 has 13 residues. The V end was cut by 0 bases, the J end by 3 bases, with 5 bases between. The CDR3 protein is CASSIGTAETLYF. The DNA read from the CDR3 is TGTGCCAGCAGTATAGGGACAGCAGAA.

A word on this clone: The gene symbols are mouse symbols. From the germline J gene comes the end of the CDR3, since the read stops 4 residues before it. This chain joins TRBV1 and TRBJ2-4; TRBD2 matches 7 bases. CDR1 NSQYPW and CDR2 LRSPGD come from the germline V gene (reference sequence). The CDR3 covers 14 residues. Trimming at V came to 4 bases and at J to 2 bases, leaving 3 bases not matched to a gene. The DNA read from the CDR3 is TGCACCTGCAGTGGCGGACTGGTTCAAAAC. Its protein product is CTCSGGLVQN. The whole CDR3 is CTCSGGLVQNTLYF.

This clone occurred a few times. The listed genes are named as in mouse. The sequenced CDR3 bases are TGTGCCAGCAGCCCCCGGACAGGGGGAAGGGAAGAC. Its protein is CASSPRTGGRED. The full CDR3 sequence reads CASSPRTGGREDTQYF. The chain is built from TRBV5 and TRBJ2-5; 10 bases agree with TRBD1. The read stops 4 residues short of the end of the CDR3; the missing end is completed from the germline J gene. Looked up from germline, CDR1 is LGHNA and CDR2 is YNLKQL (reference sequence). The CDR3 is made up of 16 amino acids.

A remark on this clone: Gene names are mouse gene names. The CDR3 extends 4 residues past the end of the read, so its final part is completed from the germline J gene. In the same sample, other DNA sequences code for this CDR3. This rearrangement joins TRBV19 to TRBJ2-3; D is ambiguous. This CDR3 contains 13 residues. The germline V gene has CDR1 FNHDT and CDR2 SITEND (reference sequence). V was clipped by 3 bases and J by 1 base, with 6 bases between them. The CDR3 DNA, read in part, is TGTGCCAGCAGTACTAGGGGTGCAGAA. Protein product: CASSTRGAE. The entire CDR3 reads CASSTRGAETLYF.

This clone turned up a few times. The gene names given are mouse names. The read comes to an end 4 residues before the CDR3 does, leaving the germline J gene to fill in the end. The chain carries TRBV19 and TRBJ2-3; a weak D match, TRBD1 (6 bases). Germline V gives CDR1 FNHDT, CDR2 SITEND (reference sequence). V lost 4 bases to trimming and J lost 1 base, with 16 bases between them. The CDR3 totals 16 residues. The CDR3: CASSSIQGSGAETLYF. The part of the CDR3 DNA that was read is TGTGCCAGCAGTTCTATACAGGGAAGCGGTGCAGAA. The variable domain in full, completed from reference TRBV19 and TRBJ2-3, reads GGIITQTPKFLIGQEGQKLTLKCQQNFNHDTMYWYRQDSGKGLRLIYYSITENDLQKGDLSEGYDASREKKSSFSLTVTSAQKNEMAVFLCASSSIQGSGAETLYFGSGTRLTVL.

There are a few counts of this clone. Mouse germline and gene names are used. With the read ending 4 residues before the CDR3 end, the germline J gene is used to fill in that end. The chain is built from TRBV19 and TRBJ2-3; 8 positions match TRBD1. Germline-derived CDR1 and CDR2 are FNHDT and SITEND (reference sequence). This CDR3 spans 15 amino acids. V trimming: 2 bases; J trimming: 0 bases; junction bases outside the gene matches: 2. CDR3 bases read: TGTGCCAGCAGTATGCAGGGGGCTAGTGCAGAA. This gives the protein CASSMQGASAE. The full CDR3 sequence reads CASSMQGASAETLYF.

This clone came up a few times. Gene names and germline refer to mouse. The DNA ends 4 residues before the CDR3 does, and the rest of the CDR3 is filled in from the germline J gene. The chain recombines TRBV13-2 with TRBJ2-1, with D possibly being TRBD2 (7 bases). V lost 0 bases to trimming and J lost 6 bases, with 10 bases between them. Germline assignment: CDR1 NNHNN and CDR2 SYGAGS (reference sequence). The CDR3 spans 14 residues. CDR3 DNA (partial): TGTGCCAGCGGTGATGCGAGGGGGGCTGCT. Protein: CASGDARGAA. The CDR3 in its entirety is CASGDARGAAEQFF.